These 24 T cell receptor beta chains share one sample of origin, sequenced in a study of T-cell memory formation after mild COVID-19. TCRdb used MiXCR to reprocess the 5' RACE reads, holding one entry per CDR3 protein. This table has hundreds of thousands of distinct CDR3 sequences, about 20% appearing once. The sequencing input was PBMCs or a T cell subset sorted from them (not recorded which). The receptors shown here come from an adult woman who had mild COVID-19 (a few samples of this study predate the infection). Cell type and time point are not known.

The chain uses TRBV9 and TRBJ2-1; 15 bases fit TRBD2. CDR3 length: 16 amino acids. V was clipped by 1 base and J by 9 bases; unmatched bases: 5. CDR1 is SGDLS, CDR2 YYNGEE, per germline. CDR3 residues: CASSVYWGLAGGEQFF. Written as DNA, the CDR3 is TGTGCCAGCAGCGTATACTGGGGACTAGCGGGAGGTGAGCAGTTCTTC.

The V call is TRBV7-8, the J call TRBJ1-6; D remains ambiguous. The CDR3 loop spans 13 amino acids. CDR1 and CDR2 (germline): SGHVS, FQNEAQ. The V end was cut by 5 bases, the J end by 7 bases, with 9 bases between. CDR3 nucleotides: TGTGCCAGCAGCCCCCCGGCAAATTCACCCCTCCACTTT. Its protein product is CASSPPANSPLHF.

This clonotype showed up just a few times. The genes are TRBV18 and TRBJ1-2, with D perhaps TRBD1 (5 bases). The germline V and J ends were trimmed by 4 bases and 0 bases, with 9 bases remaining between them. CDR1 and CDR2 (germline): KGHSH, LQKENI. The CDR3 totals 14 residues. CDR3 amino acids: CASSLPDTNYGYTF. CDR3 sequence (DNA): TGTGCCAGCTCACTCCCGGACACTAACTATGGCTACACCTTC.

This clonotype was seen many times. The rearrangement links TRBV25-1 to TRBJ1-2, with D unclear. Germline V gene data show CDR1 as MGHDK and CDR2 as SYGVNS. This CDR3 region has 11 residues. V dropped 4 bases and J dropped 4 bases, with 4 bases sitting between them. The CDR3 region has the DNA TGTGCCAGCAGTGCTGGCTATGGCTACACCTTC. Its translation: CASSAGYGYTF.

The V gene is TRBV6-1, the J gene TRBJ2-2; 10 bases match TRBD1. The V and J ends lost 5 bases and 7 bases, in that order; junction bases with no gene match: 10. The CDR3 loop spans 16 amino acids. CDR1 MNHNS and CDR2 SASEGT come from the germline V gene. The chain's CDR3 is CASSPRDRGLSGELFF. CDR3 coding DNA: TGTGCCAGCAGTCCCCGGGACAGGGGTTTGAGCGGGGAGCTGTTTTTT.

The V and J genes are TRBV6-2 or TRBV6-3 and TRBJ2-7; a weak D match, TRBD2 (6 bases). Trimming stripped 6 bases from V and 4 bases from J, with 19 bases between. CDR1 and CDR2 from the germline V gene are MNHEY and SVGEGT. The CDR3 extends over 15 amino acids. CDR3 coding DNA: TGTGCCAGCAGCTCCACACCACTTAGCGGTTACGAGCAGTACTTC. This translates into CASSSTPLSGYEQYF.

This clonotype was seen a few times. The chain uses TRBV29-1 and TRBJ2-3; TRBD1 matches 7 bases. The CDR3 covers 13 residues. V lost 5 bases, J lost 7 bases, and 9 bases stayed unmatched. Germline lookup yields CDR1 SQVTM and CDR2 ANQGSEA. The CDR3 DNA follows: TGCAGCGTTAGCTCGACAGGGACGAATACGCAGTATTTT. The encoded protein is CSVSSTGTNTQYF.

The rearrangement uses TRBV5-1 and TRBJ1-3; 9 bases agree with TRBD1. Germline trimming cut 1 base from V and 3 bases from J; bases unmatched to any gene: 2. This CDR3 has 15 amino acids. In germline, CDR1 is SGHRS, CDR2 YFSETQ. CDR3 nucleotide sequence: TGCGCCAGCAGCTTGACAGGGGGCAATGGAAACACCATATATTTT. It yields the protein CASSLTGGNGNTIYF.

About this clonotype: The conserved phenylalanine or tryptophan is not found at the CDR3 terminus, so this likely reflects a read error. The limits of the CDR3 on the DNA are not certain, so only TCRdb's listed CDR3 is given. The chain employs TRBV11-2 and TRBJ2-1; TRBD2, the table's D call, lacks a check against the DNA. The germline V gene has CDR1 SGHAT and CDR2 FQNNGV. Both ends counted, the CDR3 spans 11 residues. The chain's CDR3 is CASSLGVASSI.

The rearrangement joins TRBV7-9 to TRBJ2-1; no reliable D call. CDR1 SEHNR and CDR2 FQNEAQ come from the germline V gene (reference sequence). The length of the CDR3 is 16 residues. Between the trimmed V and J ends, which lost 2 bases and 6 bases, there was a span of 17 bases. The CDR3 bases are TGTGCCAGCAGCTTACGGGCAGGCTTACCGGGCAATGAGCAGTTCTTC. Translating gives CASSLRAGLPGNEQFF.

In its sample, this clonotype was seen a few times. The rearrangement joins TRBV18 to TRBJ2-7, with 9 bases that match TRBD2. After removal of 0 bases from V and 5 bases from J, the junction contained 5 bases not matched to a gene. CDR3 length: 15 residues. Germline V gene lookup returns CDR1 KGHSH and CDR2 LQKENI. CDR3 DNA: TGTGCCAGCTCACCACCGGCGGGAGGGCCCAACGAGCAGTACTTC. Its translation is CASSPPAGGPNEQYF. Variable domain in full (rest from reference TRBV18 and TRBJ2-7): NAGVMQNPRHLVRRRGQEARLRCSPMKGHSHVYWYRQLPEEGLKFMVYLQKENIIDESGMPKERFSAEFPKEGPSILRIQQVVRGDSAAYFCASSPPAGGPNEQYFGPGTRLTVT.

V gene TRBV5-1 combines with J gene TRBJ2-1, with D hard to call. Trimming left V 0 bases short and J 5 bases short, with 9 bases between. This CDR3 contains 14 residues. The germline gives CDR1 SGHRS, CDR2 YFSETQ. The CDR3 nucleotides are TGCGCCAGCAGCTTGGGTGACGAACACAATGAGCAGTTCTTC. It translates to CASSLGDEHNEQFF.

This clonotype was picked up a small number of times. The chain couples TRBV4-2 to TRBJ2-1, with 7 positions matching TRBD1. Germline lookup yields CDR1 LGHNA and CDR2 YNFKEQ. The trim removed 4 bases at V and 6 bases at J, leaving 12 bases unmatched. This CDR3 is built from 16 residues. CDR3 nucleotide sequence: TGTGCCAGCAGCCTATACGGGACAGCTAATAGCAATGAGCAGTTCTTC. This gives the protein CASSLYGTANSNEQFF.

CDR3 coding DNA: TGTGCCAGCAGCTCCTCGGGGGGCGGGAGCGTGCCCTACAATGAGCAGTTCTTC. The encoded protein is CASSSSGGGSVPYNEQFF. This rearrangement joins TRBV7-2 to TRBJ2-1; a possible D gene is TRBD2 (7 bases). Between the trimmed V and J ends, which lost 4 bases and 2 bases, there was a span of 21 bases. Germline CDR1 and CDR2: SGHTA and FQGNSA. This CDR3 has 18 residues.

This chain uses TRBV6-4 with TRBJ1-2, with D tentatively TRBD1 (6 bases). This CDR3 comprises 16 residues. V was clipped by 0 bases and J by 2 bases, with 13 bases between them. Per the germline V gene, CDR1 is MRHNA and CDR2 is SNTAGT. The CDR3 sequence: CASSDSRTALNYGYTF. CDR3 DNA sequence: TGTGCCAGCAGTGACTCGAGGACAGCCTTGAACTATGGCTACACCTTC.

This clonotype came up a few times. The chain has TRBV12-3 or TRBV12-4 and TRBJ1-2, with D maybe TRBD1 (5 bases). The CDR3 runs 14 residues. Deletions cut 6 bases from V and 5 bases from J, with 16 bases between. The CDR3 reads CASSGGGPRYGYTF. CDR3 sequence (DNA): TGTGCCAGCAGCGGGGGGGGACCGCGTTATGGCTACACCTTC.

The genes are TRBV5-1 and TRBJ2-3; D gene ambiguous. The V and J ends lost 4 bases and 0 bases respectively, with 9 bases between them. Germline assignment: CDR1 SGHRS and CDR2 YFSETQ. This CDR3 has 14 residues. As DNA, the CDR3 is TGCGCCAGCAGCGCTTACGTCAGCACAGATACGCAGTATTTT. Translating it yields CASSAYVSTDTQYF.

The chain employs TRBV18 and TRBJ2-1, with a weak D call TRBD1 (6 bases). Germline V gene data show CDR1 as KGHSH and CDR2 as LQKENI. The V end lost 3 bases, the J end lost 7 bases, and 31 bases lay between the germline ends. The CDR3 consists of 20 residues. CDR3: CASSPGPGTRPPARRNEQFF. CDR3 coding DNA: TGTGCCAGCTCACCGGGACCCGGGACAAGGCCCCCTGCGAGAAGGAATGAGCAGTTCTTC.

Only a few counts were recorded for this clonotype. The rearrangement uses TRBV24-1 and TRBJ2-7; the match to TRBD1 covers 9 bases. From germline, CDR1 is KGHDR and CDR2 SFDVKD. V lost 2 bases, J lost 6 bases, and 1 base stayed unmatched. The CDR3 has 13 amino acids. The chain's CDR3 is CATSDYRGLEQYF. The CDR3 region has the DNA TGTGCCACCAGTGATTACAGGGGGCTCGAGCAGTACTTC.

This rearrangement joins TRBV5-1 to TRBJ2-3; 7 positions agree with TRBD1. CDR1 and CDR2 from the germline V gene are SGHRS and YFSETQ. The CDR3 has 15 amino acids. Unmatched junction bases numbered 5, after V lost 4 bases and J lost 0 bases. The CDR3 reads CASSKGQASTDTQYF. CDR3 DNA: TGCGCCAGCAGCAAAGGACAGGCAAGCACAGATACGCAGTATTTT.

This clonotype appeared a few times. This chain connects TRBV24-1 to TRBJ1-5; D gene unclear. This CDR3 has 12 residues. CDR1 and CDR2 (germline): KGHDR, SFDVKD. Trimming pared 4 bases from V and 7 bases from J, leaving 7 bases between. The CDR3 DNA reads TGTGCCACCAGTGAAGGGAGCCAGCCCCAGCATTTT. This translates into CATSEGSQPQHF.

Notes on this clonotype: The junction departs from germline at one end; a sequencing error may be responsible. The chain links TRBV2 to TRBJ2-1; D gene uncertain. CDR1 is SNHLY, CDR2 FYNNEI, per germline. The CDR3 consists of 15 residues. The CDR3 region is CASSEGAPSYSEQFF. The CDR3 DNA reads as TGTGCCAGCAGTGAGGGTGCCCCCTCCTACAGTGAGCAGTTCTTC.

The CDR3 sequence is CASSYTDRDGEKLFF. In DNA form, the CDR3 reads TGTGCCAGCAGTTACACCGACAGGGACGGAGAAAAACTGTTTTTT. This chain uses TRBV6-5 with TRBJ1-4; 7 positions agree with TRBD1. From germline, CDR1 is MNHEY and CDR2 SVGAGI. The CDR3 totals 15 residues. Trimming cost V 2 bases and J 8 bases; bases outside gene matches: 8.

The V gene is TRBV20-1, the J gene TRBJ2-3, with a tentative D call TRBD1 (6 bases). This CDR3 comprises 14 residues. Deletions cut 2 bases from V and 14 bases from J, with 23 bases between. Germline V gives CDR1 DFQATT, CDR2 SNEGSKA (reference sequence). In nucleotides, the CDR3 is TGCAGTGCTAGATCTCCAGGGGAAGTATTAGTTCGGTATTTT. This gives the protein CSARSPGEVLVRYF.